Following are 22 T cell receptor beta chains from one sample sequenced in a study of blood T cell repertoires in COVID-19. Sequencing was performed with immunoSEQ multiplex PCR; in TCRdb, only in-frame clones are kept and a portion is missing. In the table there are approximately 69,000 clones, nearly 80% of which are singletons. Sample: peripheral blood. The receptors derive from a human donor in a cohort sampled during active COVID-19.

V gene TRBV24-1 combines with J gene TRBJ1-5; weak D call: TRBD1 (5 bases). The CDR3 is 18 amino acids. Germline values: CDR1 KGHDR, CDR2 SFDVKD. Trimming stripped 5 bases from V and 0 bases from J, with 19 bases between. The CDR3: CATSGGTGGLYSNQPQHF. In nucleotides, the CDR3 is TGTGCCACCAGTGGGGGGACGGGAGGATTATATAGCAATCAGCCCCAGCATTTT.

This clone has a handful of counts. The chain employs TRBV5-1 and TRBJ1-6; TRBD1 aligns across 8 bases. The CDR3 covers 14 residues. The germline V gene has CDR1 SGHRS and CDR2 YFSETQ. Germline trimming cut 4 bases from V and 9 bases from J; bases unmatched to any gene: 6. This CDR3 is CASSQTGEGSPLHF. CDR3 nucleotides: TGCGCCAGCAGCCAGACAGGGGAAGGTTCACCCCTCCACTTT.

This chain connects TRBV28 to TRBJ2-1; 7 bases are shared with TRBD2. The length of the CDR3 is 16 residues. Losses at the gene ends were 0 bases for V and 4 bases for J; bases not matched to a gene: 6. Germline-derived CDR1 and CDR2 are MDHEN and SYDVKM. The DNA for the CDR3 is TGTGCCAGCAGTTTATGGGCTAGCGGAGGGTACAATGAGCAGTTCTTC. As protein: CASSLWASGGYNEQFF.

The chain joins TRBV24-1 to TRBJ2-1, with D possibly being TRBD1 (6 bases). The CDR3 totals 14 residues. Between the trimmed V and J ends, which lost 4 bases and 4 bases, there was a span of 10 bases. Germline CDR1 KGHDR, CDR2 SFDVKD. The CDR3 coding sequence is TGTGCCACCAGTGACGGGGACAAATACAATGAGCAGTTCTTC. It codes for CATSDGDKYNEQFF.

CDR3 DNA: TGTGCCAGCAGTTACCGGAGGGAGGAGCAGTTCTTC. The encoded protein is CASSYRREEQFF. This rearrangement joins TRBV6-6 to TRBJ2-1, with D possibly being TRBD2 (6 bases). Germline assignment: CDR1 MNHNY and CDR2 SVGAGI (reference sequence). Trimming removed 2 bases from V and 10 bases from J, with 9 bases in between. The CDR3 runs 12 residues.

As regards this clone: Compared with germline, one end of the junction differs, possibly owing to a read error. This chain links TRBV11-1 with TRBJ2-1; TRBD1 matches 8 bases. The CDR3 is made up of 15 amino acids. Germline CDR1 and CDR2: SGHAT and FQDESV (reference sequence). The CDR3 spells CACSLRTGQANEQFF. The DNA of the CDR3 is TGTGCCTGCAGCTTACGGACAGGGCAGGCCAATGAGCAGTTCTTC.

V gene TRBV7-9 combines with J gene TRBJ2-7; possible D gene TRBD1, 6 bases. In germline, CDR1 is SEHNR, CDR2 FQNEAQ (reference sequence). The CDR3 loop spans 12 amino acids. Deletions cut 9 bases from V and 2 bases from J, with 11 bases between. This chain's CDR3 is CASRGGPYEQYF. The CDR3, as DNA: TGTGCCAGTAGAGGGGGACCCTACGAGCAGTACTTC.

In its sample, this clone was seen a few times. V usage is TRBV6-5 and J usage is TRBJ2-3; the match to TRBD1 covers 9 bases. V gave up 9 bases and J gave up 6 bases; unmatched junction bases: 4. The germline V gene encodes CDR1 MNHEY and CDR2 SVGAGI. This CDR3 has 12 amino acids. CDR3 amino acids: CARGTGWDTQYF. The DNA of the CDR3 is TGTGCCAGGGGGACAGGGTGGGATACGCAGTATTTT.

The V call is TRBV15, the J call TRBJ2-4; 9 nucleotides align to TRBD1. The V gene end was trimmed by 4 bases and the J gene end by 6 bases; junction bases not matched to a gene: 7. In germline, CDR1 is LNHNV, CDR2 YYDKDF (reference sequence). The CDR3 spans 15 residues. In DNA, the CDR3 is TGTGCCACCAGCAAAGAGGGGACAGGGCGAAACATTCAGTACTTC. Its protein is CATSKEGTGRNIQYF.

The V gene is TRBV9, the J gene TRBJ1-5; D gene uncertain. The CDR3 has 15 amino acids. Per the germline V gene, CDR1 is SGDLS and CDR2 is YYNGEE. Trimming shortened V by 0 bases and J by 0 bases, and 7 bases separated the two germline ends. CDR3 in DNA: TGTGCCAGCAGCGTAGGGGCTGTTAGCAATCAGCCCCAGCATTTT. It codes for CASSVGAVSNQPQHF.

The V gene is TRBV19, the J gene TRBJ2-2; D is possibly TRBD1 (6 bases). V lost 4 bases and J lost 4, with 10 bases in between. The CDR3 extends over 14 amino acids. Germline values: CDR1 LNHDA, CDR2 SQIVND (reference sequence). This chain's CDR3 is CASSTTGTTGELFF. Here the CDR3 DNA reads TGTGCCAGTAGTACTACAGGGACCACCGGGGAGCTGTTTTTT. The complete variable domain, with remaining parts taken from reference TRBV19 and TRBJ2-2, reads DGGITQSPKYLFRKEGQNVTLSCEQNLNHDAMYWYRQDPGQGLRLIYYSQIVNDFQKGDIAEGYSVSREKKESFPLTVTSAQKNPTAFYLCASSTTGTTGELFFGEGSRLTVL.

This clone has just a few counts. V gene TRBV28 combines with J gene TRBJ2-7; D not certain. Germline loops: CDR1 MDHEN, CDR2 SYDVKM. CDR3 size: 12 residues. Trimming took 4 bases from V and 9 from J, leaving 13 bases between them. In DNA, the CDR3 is TGTGCCAGCAGTTCGGTGACTCTTGCGCAGTACTTC. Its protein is CASSSVTLAQYF.

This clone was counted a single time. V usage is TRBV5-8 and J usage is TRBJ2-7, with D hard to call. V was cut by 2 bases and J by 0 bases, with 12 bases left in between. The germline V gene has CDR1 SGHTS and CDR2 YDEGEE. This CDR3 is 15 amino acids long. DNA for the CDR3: TGTGCCAGCAGCTTATTGGCGGCGAGCTCCTACGAGCAGTACTTC. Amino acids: CASSLLAASSYEQYF.

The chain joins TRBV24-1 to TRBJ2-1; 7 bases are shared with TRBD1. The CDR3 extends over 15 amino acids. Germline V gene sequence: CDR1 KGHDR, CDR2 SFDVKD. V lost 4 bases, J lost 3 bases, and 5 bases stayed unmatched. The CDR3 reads CATSDRGQFYNEQFF. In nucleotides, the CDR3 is TGTGCCACCAGTGACCGGGGACAGTTCTACAATGAGCAGTTCTTC.

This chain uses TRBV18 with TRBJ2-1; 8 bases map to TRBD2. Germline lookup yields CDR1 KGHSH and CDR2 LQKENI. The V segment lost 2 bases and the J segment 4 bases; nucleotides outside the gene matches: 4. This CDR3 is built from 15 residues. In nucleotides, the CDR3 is TGTGCCAGCTCACCAAGCGGGGGCTCTTACAATGAGCAGTTCTTC. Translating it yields CASSPSGGSYNEQFF.

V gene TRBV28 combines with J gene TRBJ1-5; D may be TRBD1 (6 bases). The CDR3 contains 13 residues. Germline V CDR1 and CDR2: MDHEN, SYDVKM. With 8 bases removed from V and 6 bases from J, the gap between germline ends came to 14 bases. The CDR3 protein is CASSGGRIQPQHF. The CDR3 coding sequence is TGTGCCAGCTCCGGGGGGCGAATTCAGCCCCAGCATTTT. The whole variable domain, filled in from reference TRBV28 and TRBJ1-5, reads DVKVTQSSRYLVKRTGEKVFLECVQDMDHENMFWYRQDPGLGLRLIYFSYDVKMKEKGDIPEGYSVSREKKERFSLILESASTNQTSMYLCASSGGRIQPQHFGDGTRLSIL.

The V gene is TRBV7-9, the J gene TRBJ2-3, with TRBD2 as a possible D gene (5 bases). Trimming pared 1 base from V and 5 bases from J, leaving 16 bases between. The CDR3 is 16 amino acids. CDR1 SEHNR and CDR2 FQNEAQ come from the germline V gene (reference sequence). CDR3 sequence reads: CASSLVGRGAGDTQYF. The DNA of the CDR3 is TGTGCCAGCAGCTTAGTAGGCCGGGGTGCGGGAGATACGCAGTATTTT.

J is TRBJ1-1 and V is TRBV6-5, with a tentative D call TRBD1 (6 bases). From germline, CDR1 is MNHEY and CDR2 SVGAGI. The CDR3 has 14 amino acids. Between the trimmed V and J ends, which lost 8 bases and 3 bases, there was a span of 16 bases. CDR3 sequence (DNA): TGTGCCAGCGGGGCGGGGGGGCAGGACACTGAAGCTTTCTTT. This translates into CASGAGGQDTEAFF.

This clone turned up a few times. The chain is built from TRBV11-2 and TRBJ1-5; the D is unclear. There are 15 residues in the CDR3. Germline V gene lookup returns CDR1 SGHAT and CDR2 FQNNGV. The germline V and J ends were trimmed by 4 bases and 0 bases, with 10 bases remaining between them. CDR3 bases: TGTGCCAGCAGCTCAGACGGGGATAGCAATCAGCCCCAGCATTTT. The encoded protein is CASSSDGDSNQPQHF.

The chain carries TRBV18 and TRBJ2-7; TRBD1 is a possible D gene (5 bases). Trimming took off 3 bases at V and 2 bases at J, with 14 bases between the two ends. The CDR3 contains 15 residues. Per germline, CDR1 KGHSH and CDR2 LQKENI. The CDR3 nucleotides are TGTGCCAGCTCACCTTCTTCGACAGTCACCTACGAGCAGTACTTC. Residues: CASSPSSTVTYEQYF.

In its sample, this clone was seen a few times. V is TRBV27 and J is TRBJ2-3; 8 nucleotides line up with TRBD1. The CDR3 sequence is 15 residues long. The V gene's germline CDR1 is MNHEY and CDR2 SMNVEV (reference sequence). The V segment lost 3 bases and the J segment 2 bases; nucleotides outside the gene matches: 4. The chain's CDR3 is CASSFYRGNTDTQYF. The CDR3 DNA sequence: TGTGCCAGCAGTTTTTACAGGGGGAACACAGATACGCAGTATTTT.

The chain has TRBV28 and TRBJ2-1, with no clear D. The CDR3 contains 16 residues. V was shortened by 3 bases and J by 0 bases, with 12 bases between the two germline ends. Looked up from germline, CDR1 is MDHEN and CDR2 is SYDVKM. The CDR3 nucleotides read TGTGCCAGCAGTTTGCTGATCAGAAGCTCCTACAATGAGCAGTTCTTC. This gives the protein CASSLLIRSSYNEQFF.